A selection of T cell receptor beta chains follows, all from one sample in a study of OX40 agonist ivuxolimab in advanced cancers. Only in-frame clones appear in the TCRdb table, and some are missing; sequencing was by immunoSEQ multiplex PCR. The repertoire has tens of thousands of clones, over 75% of them found once; the top ten carry 18%. The sample consisted of CD4+ or CD8+ T cells sorted from blood, taken in a trial of the OX40 agonist ivuxolimab. These receptors were obtained from an adult with an advanced solid tumor such as melanoma, head and neck, liver or kidney cancer. The CDR3 runs from the conserved cysteine through the conserved F or W. D genes are given only for firm matches. Size is omitted from some rows. Given values are once, few, many or a class for expanded clones.

CDR3nt	CDR3aa	abundance	j_gene	v_gene	d_gene
TGTGCCACCAGCGGGGTAGACAGGACGCCCTCCTACGAGCAGTACTTC	CATSGVDRTPSYEQYF	once	TRBJ2-7	TRBV15	-
TGTGCCAGTTCGACAGGGGCGAACACCGGGGAGCTGTTTTTT	CASSTGANTGELFF	-	TRBJ2-2	TRBV5-6	TRBD1
TGTGCCAGCAGCTTAATGTCGGCGGGACCATTACGAGAGACCCAGTACTTC	CASSLMSAGPLRETQYF	-	TRBJ2-5	TRBV7-2	-
TGCGCCAGCAGTCTGACTAGCAGGCTGCAAGAGACCCAGTACTTC	CASSLTSRLQETQYF	-	TRBJ2-5	TRBV10-2	TRBD2
TGTGCCAGCAGCCCGCCCTCGTGGGGCGGGAGCGGAGAGACCCAGTACTTC	CASSPPSWGGSGETQYF	-	TRBJ2-5	TRBV7-9	TRBD2
TGTGCCACCAGCAGAGACCGGACAGGGGGTGAAAAACTGTTTTTT	CATSRDRTGGEKLFF	-	TRBJ1-4	TRBV15	TRBD1
TGTGCCTGGAGTGTATCGGGGACCGGGGAGCTGTTTTTT	CAWSVSGTGELFF	-	TRBJ2-2	TRBV30	-
TGTGCCAGCAGTCGTCCCCATTCTAGCGGGGAGTGGGGCGAGCAGTACTTC	CASSRPHSSGEWGEQYF	-	TRBJ2-7	TRBV7-6	TRBD2
TGTGCCAGCGCGGCCCCGAACACCGGGGAGCTGTTTTTT	CASAAPNTGELFF	-	TRBJ2-2	TRBV9	-
TGTGCCAGCAAGGGTGAGGCGGACACTGAAGCTTTCTTT	CASKGEADTEAFF	-	TRBJ1-1	TRBV6-5	-
TGTGCCAGCAGCCCCCGTGGGGACAGGGGGCTGGGGGATGAGCAGTTCTTC	CASSPRGDRGLGDEQFF	-	TRBJ2-1	TRBV13	TRBD1
TGTGCCAGCAGCTTAGGACAGGGGGACACTGAAGCTTTCTTT	CASSLGQGDTEAFF	-	TRBJ1-1	TRBV7-2	TRBD1
TGTGCCAGCAGTTTATCTGGTAATGAAAAACTGTTTTTT	CASSLSGNEKLFF	-	TRBJ1-4	TRBV27	-
TGCGCCAGCAGCCCGGTAGCGGGAGTGCTTCAGGAGACCCAGTACTTC	CASSPVAGVLQETQYF	-	TRBJ2-5	TRBV4-1	TRBD2
TGTGCCAGCAGTTACAGCCGGGGGACATTATCCTACGAGCAGTACTTC	CASSYSRGTLSYEQYF	-	TRBJ2-7	TRBV27	-
TGCGCCAGCAGCCAAGAACCGGGACTTACTTACAATGAGCAGTTCTTC	CASSQEPGLTYNEQFF	-	TRBJ2-1	TRBV4-3	-
TGTGCCAGCAGCCTCGGACTAGCGGGCGTGGAGTCCAATGAGCAGTTCTTC	CASSLGLAGVESNEQFF	-	TRBJ2-1	TRBV5-6	TRBD2
TGTGCCAGCAGCGGGGTTTCCTACGAGCAGTACTTC	CASSGVSYEQYF	once	TRBJ2-7	TRBV7-8	-
TGTGCCAGCAGTCCCTTGGGCGGATGGGAGACCCAGTACTTC	CASSPLGGWETQYF	-	TRBJ2-5	TRBV28	-
TGTGCCAGCAGAGGGACAGACCAAGAGACCCAGTACTTC	CASRGTDQETQYF	-	TRBJ2-5	TRBV7-2	TRBD1
TGTGCCTGGAGTTGGACCGCGGGGAATTCACCCCTCCACTTT	CAWSWTAGNSPLHF	-	TRBJ1-6	TRBV30	-
TGTGCCAGCAGCCCGGGACTAGCGGGGTCCTACGAGCAGTACTTC	CASSPGLAGSYEQYF	-	TRBJ2-7	TRBV7-2	TRBD2
TGTGCCAGCAGTTTAGGGGCCCCGAACACTGAAGCTTTCTTT	CASSLGAPNTEAFF	-	TRBJ1-1	TRBV27	-
TGTGCCAGCAGGCCCCAGTATAGCAATCAGCCCCAGCATTTT	CASRPQYSNQPQHF	-	TRBJ1-5	TRBV28	-
TGTGCCAGCAGCGTGGGACTAGCGGGTAACAATGAGCAGTTCTTC	CASSVGLAGNNEQFF	-	TRBJ2-1	TRBV5-4	TRBD2
TGTGCCAGCAGCCGGGGACTAGAGGGGAATGAGCAGTTCTTC	CASSRGLEGNEQFF	-	TRBJ2-1	TRBV13	TRBD2
TGCGCCAGCAGCTTGTCGTCCCCAAGGGCAGATACGCAGTATTTT	CASSLSSPRADTQYF	-	TRBJ2-3	TRBV5-1	-
TGTGCCAGCAGCCTACTAGCGGGGGGCACAGATACGCAGTATTTT	CASSLLAGGTDTQYF	-	TRBJ2-3	TRBV28	TRBD2
TGTGCCAGCAGCTTGGAAACCCGATCAGGGCGGAGCTACAATGAGCAGTTCTTC	CASSLETRSGRSYNEQFF	-	TRBJ2-1	TRBV5-4	-
TGTGCCAGCAGCGTAGTCCGGGGCACTGAAGCTTTCTTT	CASSVVRGTEAFF	-	TRBJ1-1	TRBV9	-
TGTGCCAGTAGTATAGATGTGTCTAGCGGGAGCTCCTACAATGAGCAGTTCTTC	CASSIDVSSGSSYNEQFF	-	TRBJ2-1	TRBV19	TRBD2
TGTGCCACCAGCCTGGGGACTGCCCCAACGGTTCGGGAGCAGTACTTC	CATSLGTAPTVREQYF	-	TRBJ2-7	TRBV15	-
TGCGCCAGCACCCTGATGGGGCTAGCGGCAGATGAGCAGTTCTTC	CASTLMGLAADEQFF	-	TRBJ2-1	TRBV4-1	TRBD2
TGTGCCAGCAGCTCAAGCTGGGGTGGCTACACCTTC	CASSSSWGGYTF	few	TRBJ1-2	TRBV21-1	-
TGTGCCAGCAGTTTATCTGGGGGAATTAATGAAAAACTGTTTTTT	CASSLSGGINEKLFF	-	TRBJ1-4	TRBV27	-
TGTGCCAGCAGCTTGGCGGCCTACAGGGCTGGCACTGAAGCTTTCTTT	CASSLAAYRAGTEAFF	-	TRBJ1-1	TRBV7-2	-
TGTGCCAGCAGTTTGGACAATGGGGATGAGCAGTTCTTC	CASSLDNGDEQFF	-	TRBJ2-1	TRBV28	-
TGTGCCAGCAGCTTAGGAGGGACAGGGAAGGCTGGCTACACCTTC	CASSLGGTGKAGYTF	-	TRBJ1-2	TRBV11-2	TRBD1
TGTGCCAGTAGTATACTCGGGAGCACCGGGGAGCTGTTTTTT	CASSILGSTGELFF	once	TRBJ2-2	TRBV19	-
TGTGCCAGCAGCCTGACAGGGTGGTATGACAATGAGCAGTTCTTC	CASSLTGWYDNEQFF	-	TRBJ2-1	TRBV27	TRBD1
TGTGCCAGCAGCGTAAACCCAGCGGGAGTCACAGATACGCAGTATTTT	CASSVNPAGVTDTQYF	-	TRBJ2-3	TRBV9	TRBD2
TGTGCCTGGAGTCCCTGGGGGACTGAAGCTTTCTTT	CAWSPWGTEAFF	-	TRBJ1-1	TRBV30	-
TGTGCCAGCAGTTCCTTAGCGCGGGAGCAGTTCTTC	CASSSLAREQFF	-	TRBJ2-1	TRBV6-5	-
TGTGCCAACCAAGGGACAGGGGGATCCTACGAGCAGTACTTC	CANQGTGGSYEQYF	-	TRBJ2-7	TRBV2	TRBD1
TGTGCCAGTAGTATTCCAGGGGGCCAAGAGACCCAGTACTTC	CASSIPGGQETQYF	-	TRBJ2-5	TRBV19	TRBD1
TGCGCCAGCAGCCAAGAGCTGGTACGGGGGGTGTACACTGAAGCTTTCTTT	CASSQELVRGVYTEAFF	-	TRBJ1-1	TRBV4-3	-
TGTGCCAGCAGCCCCAGGGGTCAAGAGACCCAGTACTTC	CASSPRGQETQYF	once	TRBJ2-5	TRBV7-9	-
TGTGCCAGCAGTCCTGACAGGGCGAGTGAGCAGTTCTTC	CASSPDRASEQFF	few	TRBJ2-1	TRBV6-6	TRBD1
TGTGCCAGTAGTATAGAGGAGGGGCAACAGGGTACGGTTCATCAGCCCCAGCATTTT	CASSIEEGQQGTVHQPQHF	-	TRBJ1-5	TRBV19	-
TGTGCCAGCAGCCCGACAGGTCACAGTGGAAATGAGCAGTTCTTC	CASSPTGHSGNEQFF	-	TRBJ2-1	TRBV7-3	-
TGTGCCAGTAGTTTGACGGATTCTGGGGCCAACGTCCTGACTTTC	CASSLTDSGANVLTF	-	TRBJ2-6	TRBV19	-
TGTGCCAGCTCACCGGGCGGGGCCAAAAACATTCAGTACTTC	CASSPGGAKNIQYF	once	TRBJ2-4	TRBV18	-
TGTGCCAGCAGCTTTGCTCATCAGCCCCAGCATTTT	CASSFAHQPQHF	few	TRBJ1-5	TRBV5-6	-
TGCGCCAGCAGCCAAGATGCAACGGGAGGTTTCTACAATGAGCAGTTCTTC	CASSQDATGGFYNEQFF	-	TRBJ2-1	TRBV4-3	TRBD2
TGTGCCAGCAGCTTGGCGTTGACTAGCGGGTACGAGCAGTACTTC	CASSLALTSGYEQYF	-	TRBJ2-7	TRBV7-2	TRBD2
TGTGCCAGTAGTATCAGTCAGGGAAAGACCCAGTACTTC	CASSISQGKTQYF	-	TRBJ2-5	TRBV19	-
TGTGCCACCTCTAGCGGACAGGAGAATCAGCCCCAGCATTTT	CATSSGQENQPQHF	few	TRBJ1-5	TRBV6-1	TRBD1
TGCAGCGTTGTGGGGCTAGCGGATTCCAATGAGCAGTTCTTC	CSVVGLADSNEQFF	-	TRBJ2-1	TRBV29-1	TRBD2
TGTGCCAGCAGTTTAAGGGGGATGGACGAGCAGTACTTC	CASSLRGMDEQYF	-	TRBJ2-7	TRBV28	-
TGCGCCAGCAGCCAAGAATTGGGTCTCGCTGAAGCTTTCTTT	CASSQELGLAEAFF	-	TRBJ1-1	TRBV4-3	-